This entry is about one T cell receptor beta chain. Sequenced by immunoSEQ multiplex PCR; TCRdb stores in-frame clones only, minus some. The sample includes approximately 29,000 clones, around nine tenths of them seen just once. This sample was taken from a study of blood T cell repertoires in COVID-19. The germline gives CDR1 LNHDA, CDR2 SQIVND (reference sequence). The CDR3 spans 14 residues. J lost 7 bases, V lost 10 bases, and 12 bases had no gene match. Sequenced: peripheral blood. The receptor comes from a human donor with active COVID-19. The donor label of this sample is uncertain. The V gene is TRBV19, the J gene TRBJ2-2; 7 bases are shared with TRBD1. CDR3 region: CATSRGSAHGELFF. DNA of the CDR3: TGTGCCACCTCCAGGGGGTCTGCCCACGGGGAGCTGTTTTTT.